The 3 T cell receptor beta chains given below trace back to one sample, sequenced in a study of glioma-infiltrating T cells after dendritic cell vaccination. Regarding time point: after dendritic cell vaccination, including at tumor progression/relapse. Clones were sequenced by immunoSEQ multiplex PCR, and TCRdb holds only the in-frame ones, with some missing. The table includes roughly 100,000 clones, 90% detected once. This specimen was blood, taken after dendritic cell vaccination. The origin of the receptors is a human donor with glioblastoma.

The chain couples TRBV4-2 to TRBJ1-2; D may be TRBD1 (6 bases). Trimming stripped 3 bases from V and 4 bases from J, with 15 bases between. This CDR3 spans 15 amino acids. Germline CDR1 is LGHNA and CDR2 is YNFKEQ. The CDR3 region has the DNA TGTGCCAGCAGCCAGGACTGGACAGCTCTCTATGGCTACACCTTC. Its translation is CASSQDWTALYGYTF.

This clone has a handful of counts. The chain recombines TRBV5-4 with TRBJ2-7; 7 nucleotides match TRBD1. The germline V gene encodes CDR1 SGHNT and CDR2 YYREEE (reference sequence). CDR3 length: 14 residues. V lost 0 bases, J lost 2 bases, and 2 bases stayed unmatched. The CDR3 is CASSLGQGAYEQYF. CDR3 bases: TGTGCCAGCAGCTTGGGTCAGGGGGCCTACGAGCAGTACTTC.

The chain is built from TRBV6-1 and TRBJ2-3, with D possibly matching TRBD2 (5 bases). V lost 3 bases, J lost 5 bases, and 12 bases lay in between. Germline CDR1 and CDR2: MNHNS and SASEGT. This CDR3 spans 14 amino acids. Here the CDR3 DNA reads TGTGCCAGCAGTGAGGAGACCCGGGGAGATACGCAGTATTTT. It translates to CASSEETRGDTQYF.